Below are 11 T cell receptor beta chains sequenced from a single sample in a study of shared clonotypes between healthy human individuals. Assay used: immunoSEQ multiplex PCR; TCRdb lists only in-frame clones, some missing. The sample lists around 750,000 clones, 74% seen once, with over 1.5% in the top ten. The sequenced sample was memory CD4+ T cells sorted from blood. As to subset: CD45RA-negative fraction. The origin of the receptors is a woman in her twenties or thirties in good health.

This clone turned up a few times. The chain links TRBV25-1 to TRBJ2-7; 7 nucleotides match TRBD1. This CDR3 comprises 14 residues. J gave up 1 base and V 8 bases, and 8 bases lay outside the gene matches. Germline V gives CDR1 MGHDK, CDR2 SYGVNS. CDR3 coding DNA: TGTGCCAGCGCTCGCTTGGGACAGTCCTACGAGCAGTACTTC. The encoded protein is CASARLGQSYEQYF.

On this clone itself: Within the sample, other DNA sequences also encode this same CDR3. This rearrangement joins TRBV7-9 to TRBJ2-1; perhaps TRBD2 as D (5 bases). Trimming stripped 2 bases from V and 4 bases from J, with 12 bases between. The CDR3 runs to 15 residues. Germline values: CDR1 SEHNR, CDR2 FQNEAQ (reference sequence). For the CDR3, the DNA is TGTGCCAGCAGCTTAAGCAGCGGACTTTACAATGAGCAGTTCTTC. Translation gives CASSLSSGLYNEQFF.

This chain's CDR3 is CASSGTGYSEQYF. Here the CDR3 DNA reads TGTGCCAGTAGCGGGACAGGGTATTCCGAGCAGTACTTC. The V gene is TRBV19, the J gene TRBJ2-7, with TRBD1 matching 9 bases. CDR3 length equals 13 residues. Trimming took 6 bases from V and 6 from J; bases not matched to a gene: 6. Germline CDR1 reads LNHDA; CDR2 reads SQIVND (reference sequence).

This clone was detected once. This sequence joins TRBV2 and TRBJ1-3; D gene unclear. V lost 3 bases, J lost 0 bases, and 15 bases lay in between. The CDR3 loop spans 17 amino acids. Germline V lookup: CDR1 SNHLY, CDR2 FYNNEI. The CDR3 loop is CASSDHLGATSGNTIYF. The CDR3 nucleotides read TGTGCCAGCAGTGACCACCTGGGTGCAACCTCTGGAAACACCATATATTTT.

The gene calls are TRBV5-6 and TRBJ2-3; D might be TRBD2 (6 bases). V lost 4 bases to trimming and J lost 7 bases, with 10 bases between them. CDR1 is SGHDT, CDR2 YYEEEE, per germline. The CDR3 is 12 residues long. The chain's CDR3 is CASSKGLHTQYF. For the CDR3, the DNA is TGTGCCAGCAGCAAGGGACTTCATACGCAGTATTTT.

The sample holds a few counts of this clone. The chain couples TRBV2 to TRBJ2-5; D call uncertain. This CDR3 is built from 10 residues. Germline-derived CDR1 and CDR2 are SNHLY and FYNNEI. Between the trimmed V and J ends, which lost 5 bases and 6 bases, there was a span of 4 bases. The CDR3 spells CASSSKTQYF. The CDR3 DNA reads TGTGCCAGCAGTTCTAAGACCCAGTACTTC.

Comments on this clone: The same CDR3 is also encoded by other DNA sequences in this sample. The chain couples TRBV5-1 to TRBJ1-5, with a tentative D call TRBD1 (6 bases). Trimming took off 7 bases at V and 3 bases at J, with 11 bases between the two ends. The CDR3 sequence is 13 residues long. The germline CDR1 and CDR2 sequences are SGHRS and YFSETQ. The DNA of the CDR3 is TGCGCCAGCTCAACAGGGCCCAATCAGCCCCAGCATTTT. Its protein product is CASSTGPNQPQHF.

A note on this clone: This sample also contains other DNA sequences that code for the same CDR3. The rearrangement uses TRBV5-1 and TRBJ2-4, with 7 bases lining up with TRBD1. The CDR3 is 15 amino acids. Germline CDR1 and CDR2: SGHRS and YFSETQ. V gave up 0 bases and J gave up 4 bases; unmatched junction bases: 4. The CDR3: CASSLGDRDKNIQYF. DNA of the CDR3: TGCGCCAGCAGCTTGGGAGACAGGGATAAAAACATTCAGTACTTC.

This chain connects TRBV19 to TRBJ2-6, with 7 bases fitting TRBD1. The CDR3 extends over 15 amino acids. The germline V gene has CDR1 LNHDA and CDR2 SQIVND (reference sequence). V trimming: 6 bases; J trimming: 2 bases; junction bases outside the gene matches: 4. In DNA, the CDR3 is TGTGCCAGTAGCCTGGGACAGACTGGGGCCAACGTCCTGACTTTC. Encoded protein: CASSLGQTGANVLTF.

V and J are TRBV27 and TRBJ2-7, with 12 bases identical to TRBD1. CDR1 and CDR2 from the germline V gene are MNHEY and SMNVEV (reference sequence). The CDR3 has 15 residues. V shed 8 bases, J shed 7 bases, and the junction held 12 bases outside the gene matches. DNA of the CDR3: TGTGCCAGCGGATCGGGGGGACAGGGGGCGAGAGAGCAGTACTTC. Its translation is CASGSGGQGAREQYF.

Written as DNA, the CDR3 is TGTGCCTGGAGCTCAGGGACGGTAGGAGAAAAACTGTTTTTT. This gives the protein CAWSSGTVGEKLFF. The chain recombines TRBV30 with TRBJ1-4; a possible D gene is TRBD1 (5 bases). This CDR3 contains 14 residues. Germline CDR1 reads GTSNPN; CDR2 reads SVGIG (reference sequence). The V and J ends lost 3 bases and 8 bases respectively, with 16 bases between them.